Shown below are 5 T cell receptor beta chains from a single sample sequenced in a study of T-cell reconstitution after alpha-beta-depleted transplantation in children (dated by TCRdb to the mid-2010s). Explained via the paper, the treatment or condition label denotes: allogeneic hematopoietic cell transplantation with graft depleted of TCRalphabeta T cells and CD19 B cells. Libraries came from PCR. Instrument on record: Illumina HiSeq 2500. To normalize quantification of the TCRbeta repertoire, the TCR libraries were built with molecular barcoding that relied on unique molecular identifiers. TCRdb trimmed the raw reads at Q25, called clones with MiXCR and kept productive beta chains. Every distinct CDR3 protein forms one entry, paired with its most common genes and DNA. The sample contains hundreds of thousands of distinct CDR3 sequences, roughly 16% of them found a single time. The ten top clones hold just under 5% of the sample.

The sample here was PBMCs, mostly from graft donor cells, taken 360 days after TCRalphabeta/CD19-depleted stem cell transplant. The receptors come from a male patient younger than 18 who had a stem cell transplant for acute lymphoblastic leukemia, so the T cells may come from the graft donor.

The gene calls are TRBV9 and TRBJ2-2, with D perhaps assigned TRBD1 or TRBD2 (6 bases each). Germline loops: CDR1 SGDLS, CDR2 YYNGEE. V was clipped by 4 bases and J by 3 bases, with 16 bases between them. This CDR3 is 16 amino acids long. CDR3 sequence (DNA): TGTGCCAGCAGCACCCCGAGGGGGGCGGACACCGGGGAGCTGTTTTTT. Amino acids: CASSTPRGADTGELFF.

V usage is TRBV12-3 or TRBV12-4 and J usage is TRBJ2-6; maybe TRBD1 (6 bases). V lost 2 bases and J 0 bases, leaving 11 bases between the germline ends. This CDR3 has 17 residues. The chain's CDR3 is CASSLRGGASGANVLTF. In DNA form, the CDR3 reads TGTGCCAGCAGTTTAAGAGGGGGTGCCTCTGGGGCCAACGTCCTGACTTTC.

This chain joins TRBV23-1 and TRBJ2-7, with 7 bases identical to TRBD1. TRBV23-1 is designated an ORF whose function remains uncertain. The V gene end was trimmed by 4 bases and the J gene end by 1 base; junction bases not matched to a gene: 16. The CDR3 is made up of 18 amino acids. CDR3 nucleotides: TGCGCCAGCAGTCGTAGGAAAGGCTCCGGGACAGAATCCTACGAGCAGTACTTC. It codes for CASSRRKGSGTESYEQYF.

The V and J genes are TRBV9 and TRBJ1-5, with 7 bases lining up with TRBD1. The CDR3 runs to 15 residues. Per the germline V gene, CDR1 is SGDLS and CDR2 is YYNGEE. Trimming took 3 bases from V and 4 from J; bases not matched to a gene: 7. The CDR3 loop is CASSALEDRNQPQHF. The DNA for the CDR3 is TGTGCCAGCAGCGCCCTGGAGGACAGGAATCAGCCCCAGCATTTT.

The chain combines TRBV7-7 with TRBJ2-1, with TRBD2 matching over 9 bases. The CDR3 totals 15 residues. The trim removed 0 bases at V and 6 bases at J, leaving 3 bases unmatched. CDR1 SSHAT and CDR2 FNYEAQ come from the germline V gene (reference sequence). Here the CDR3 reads CASSLAAGGSNEQFF. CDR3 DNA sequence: TGTGCCAGCAGCTTAGCCGCGGGAGGGTCCAATGAGCAGTTCTTC.